This entry is about one T cell receptor (beta chain). These data belong to a study of shared clonotypes between healthy human individuals. The CDR3 runs 13 residues. Germline V CDR1 and CDR2: SGHNT, YYREEE (reference sequence). After removal of 4 bases from V and 9 bases from J, the junction contained 6 bases not matched to a gene. Measured with immunoSEQ multiplex PCR; TCRdb has only the in-frame clones, and not every one. This sample carries roughly 530,000 clones, about 96% of them seen once, and the ten largest clones take about 0.064%. The TCR originated in a woman under 40 in good health. This chain links TRBV5-4 with TRBJ1-4, with TRBD1 matching over 7 bases. The sequenced material came from naive CD4+ T cells sorted from blood. Subset denoted: CD45RA+ positively selected. DNA for the CDR3: TGTGCCAGCAGCCAGGGGACAGCCAAAAAACTGTTTTTT. Translation gives CASSQGTAKKLFF.